This T cell receptor beta chain was obtained from a study of prognosis after radiotherapy for stage I lung cancer. Background on the study: Roughly five patients had oligometastatic NSCLC after surgical resection of the primary tumor, and about 15 had newly diagnosed primary stage I lung tumors.

CDR3 of TCR beta was amplified from genomic DNA via a two-round multiplex PCR. First-round PCR used primers specific to each TRBV and TRBJ gene. TCRdb reanalysed the multiplex PCR reads using MiXCR and keeps one entry per CDR3 protein. The sample lists more than 15,000 distinct CDR3 sequences, 15% to 20% occurring once. Broader study findings: Differential TRBV and TRBJ gene usage was reported between patients with metastases and patients without them.

A few counts support this clonotype. Its antigen is as yet unknown. One base away lies a much larger clone, so this may be a sequencing read error. Free of prior chemotherapy, radiotherapy and other malignancies, all of the patients were also node-negative on CT and PET/CT. This clonotype originated in a donor older than 45 with non-small cell lung cancer. This specimen consisted of PBMCs, obtained before or after stereotactic body radiation therapy (not recorded which).

The CDR3 nucleotides read TGTACCAGCACGATAGACAGTGGGAACACCGGGGAGCTGTTTTTT. Its protein product is CTSTIDSGNTGELFF. The chain links TRBV12-3 or TRBV12-4 to TRBJ2-2; tentatively, D is TRBD1 (5 bases). The CDR3 is 15 amino acids.